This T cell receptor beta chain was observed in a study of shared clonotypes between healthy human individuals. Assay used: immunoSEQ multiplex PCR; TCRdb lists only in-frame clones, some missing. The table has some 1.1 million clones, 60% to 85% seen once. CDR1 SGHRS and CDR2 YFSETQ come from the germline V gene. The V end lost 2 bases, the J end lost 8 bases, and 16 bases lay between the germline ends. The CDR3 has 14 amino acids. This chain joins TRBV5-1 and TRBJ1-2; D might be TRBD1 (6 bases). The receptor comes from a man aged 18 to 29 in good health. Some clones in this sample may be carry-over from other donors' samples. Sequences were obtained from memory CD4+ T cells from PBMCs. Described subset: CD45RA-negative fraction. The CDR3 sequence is CASSFLDRGKGYTF. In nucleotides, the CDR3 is TGCGCCAGCAGCTTCCTGGACAGAGGGAAAGGCTACACCTTC. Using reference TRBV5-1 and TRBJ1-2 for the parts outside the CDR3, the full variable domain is KAGVTQTPRYLIKTRGQQVTLSCSPISGHRSVSWYQQTPGQGLQFLFEYFSETQRNKGNFPGRFSGRQFSNSRSEMNVSTLELGDSALYLCASSFLDRGKGYTFGSGTRLTVV.